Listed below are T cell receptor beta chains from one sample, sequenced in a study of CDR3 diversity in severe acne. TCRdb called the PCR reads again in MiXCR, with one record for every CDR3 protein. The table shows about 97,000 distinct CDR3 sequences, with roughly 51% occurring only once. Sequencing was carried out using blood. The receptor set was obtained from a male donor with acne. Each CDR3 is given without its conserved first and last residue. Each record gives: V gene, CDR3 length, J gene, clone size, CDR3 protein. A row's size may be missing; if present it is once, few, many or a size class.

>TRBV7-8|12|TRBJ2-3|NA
ASSLHAGTDTQY
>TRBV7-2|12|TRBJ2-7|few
ASSIARGDYEQY
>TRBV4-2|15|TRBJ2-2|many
ASSQDQTSGRSGELF
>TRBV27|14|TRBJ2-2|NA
ASSSLGLTNTGELF
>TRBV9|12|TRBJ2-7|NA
ASSPEELSYEQY
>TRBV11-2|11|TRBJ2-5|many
ASSLGPLVPQY
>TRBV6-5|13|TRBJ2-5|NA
ASSYSAQVVETQY
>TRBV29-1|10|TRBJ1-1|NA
SVGFRDTEAF
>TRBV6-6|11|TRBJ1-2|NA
AQQVTVNYGYT
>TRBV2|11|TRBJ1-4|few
ASKTGGESELF
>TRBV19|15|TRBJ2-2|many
ASSIRDYVFLTGELF
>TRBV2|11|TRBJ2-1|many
ASRTSDYNEQF
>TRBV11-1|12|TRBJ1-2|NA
ASSLPGQIYGYT
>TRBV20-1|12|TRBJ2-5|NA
SARDWNQSWTQY
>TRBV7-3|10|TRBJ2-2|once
ASRERVGELF
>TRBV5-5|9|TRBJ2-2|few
ASSLAWELF
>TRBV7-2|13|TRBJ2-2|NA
ASSQDRRDTGELF
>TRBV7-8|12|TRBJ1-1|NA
ASRFEAGQIEAF
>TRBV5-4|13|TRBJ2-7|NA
ASSTGTSGGNEQY